What follows is one TCR beta chain and its context. The antigen remains undetermined. This sample stems from a study of shared clonotypes between healthy human individuals. Study findings and constraints: Large sequencing depth failed to make sorted-subset sequencing complete, rarefaction showed.

TCRdb keeps only in-frame clones here, not all; method: immunoSEQ multiplex PCR. The table lists about 2 million clones, about 94% of them singletons. The CDR3 length is 17 residues. V gave up 5 bases and J gave up 4 bases; unmatched junction bases: 14. CDR1 is MNHEY and CDR2 is SMNVEV in the germline V gene (reference sequence). As defined, naive CD8 cells were CD45RO-negative and positively selected for CCR7, with terminally differentiated effector memory CD45RA+ cells excluded. Donors, healthy HIV-negative adults, lacked recent acute infections or vaccinations. This TCR derives from a man aged 18 to 29 in good health. Sequenced: naive CD8+ T cells sorted from blood. The chain is built from TRBV27 and TRBJ2-7, with 10 bases fitting TRBD1. This CDR3 reads CASSITWTGGVLYEQYF. Here the CDR3 DNA reads TGTGCCAGCAGTATTACCTGGACAGGGGGGGTTTTGTACGAGCAGTACTTC.